Listed here are 4 T cell receptor beta chains from one sample, sequenced in a study of tumor-infiltrating lymphocytes in localized non-small cell lung cancer. The table came from immunoSEQ multiplex PCR; TCRdb's copy has only in-frame clones and leaves some out. This sample has some 7,600 clones, with 55% to 80% found just once. Sequenced input: uninvolved lung tissue not adjacent to the tumor. Receptor source: a human donor with non-small cell lung cancer.

This clone has a handful of counts. This rearrangement joins TRBV7-6 to TRBJ1-6; no reliable D call. The CDR3 sequence is 14 residues long. From germline, CDR1 is SGHVS and CDR2 FNYEAQ. The V gene lost 1 base and the J gene lost 6 bases, with 7 bases spanning the gap. The CDR3 protein is CASSLGSSNSPLHF. The CDR3 DNA sequence: TGTGCCAGCAGCTTAGGTTCGAGTAATTCACCCCTCCACTTT.

By sample share, this clone is medium-sized (0.01 to 0.1%). This chain links TRBV30 with TRBJ1-6; D gene ambiguous. The CDR3 length is 13 residues. Per germline, CDR1 GTSNPN and CDR2 SVGIG (reference sequence). Between the trimmed V and J ends, which lost 4 bases and 7 bases, there was a span of 11 bases. CDR3 sequence (DNA): TGTGCCTGGAACCAGTCCCCCAATTCACCCCTCCACTTT. Protein: CAWNQSPNSPLHF.

The rearrangement links TRBV28 to TRBJ1-2, with D possibly being TRBD1 (6 bases). The CDR3 runs to 16 residues. The germline V gene encodes CDR1 MDHEN and CDR2 SYDVKM. Trimming took 2 bases from V and 2 from J, leaving 15 bases between them. DNA for the CDR3: TGTGCCAGCAGTTTAGGGGGGGACACGTCGAACTATGGCTACACCTTC. This translates into CASSLGGDTSNYGYTF.

The chain has TRBV5-1 and TRBJ1-6, with D uncertain. The V gene's germline CDR1 is SGHRS and CDR2 YFSETQ. Trimming shortened V by 2 bases and J by 6 bases, and 12 bases separated the two germline ends. The CDR3 is 15 amino acids. CDR3 residues: CASSFLKGANSPLHF. Written as DNA, the CDR3 is TGCGCCAGCAGCTTTTTAAAGGGTGCTAATTCACCCCTCCACTTT.